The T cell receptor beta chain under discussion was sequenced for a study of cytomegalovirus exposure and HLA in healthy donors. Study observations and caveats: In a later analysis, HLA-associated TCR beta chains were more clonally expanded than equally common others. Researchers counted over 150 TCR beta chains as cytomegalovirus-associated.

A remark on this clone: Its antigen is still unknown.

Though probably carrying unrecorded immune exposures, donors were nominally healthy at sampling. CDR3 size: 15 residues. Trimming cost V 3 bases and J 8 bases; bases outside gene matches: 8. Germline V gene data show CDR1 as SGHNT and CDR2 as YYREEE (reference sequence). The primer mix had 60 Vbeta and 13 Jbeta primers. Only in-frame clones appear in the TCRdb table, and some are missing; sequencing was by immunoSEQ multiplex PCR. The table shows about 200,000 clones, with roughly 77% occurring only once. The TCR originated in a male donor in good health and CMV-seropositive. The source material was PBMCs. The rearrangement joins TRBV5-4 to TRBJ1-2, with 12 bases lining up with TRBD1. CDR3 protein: CASSSGQGAPPGYTF. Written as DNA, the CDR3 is TGTGCCAGCAGCTCGGGACAGGGGGCGCCCCCAGGCTACACCTTC.